This T cell receptor beta chain emerged from a study of cytomegalovirus exposure and HLA in healthy donors (dated by TCRdb to between 2016 and 2019). General notes on the study: An earlier analysis of roughly 570 of the donors reported approximately 280 Gb of sequence data and 100 million to 120 million unique TCR beta sequences obtained from about 180 million T cells. A later analysis re-examined previously published TCR beta repertoires from more than 600 donors and added high-resolution HLA genotyping to investigate patterns of TCR occurrence. In a later genetic analysis, genome-wide SNP genotypes for about 60% of the 666 donors were used, and that subset was treated as a discovery cohort. Using immunosequencing, the study profiled T cell repertoires from 550 to 750 subjects and related those repertoires to cytomegalovirus serostatus. The number of typed donors differed by locus: roughly 629-640 for A, B, C, DRB1 and DQB1; approximately 520 for DQA1; approximately 610 for DPA1; and 400 to 480 for DPB1. In addition to the first cohort of approximately 650 subjects, a separate validation cohort of 120 different subjects was used. In an earlier analysis of 550 to 700 of the donors, high-throughput TCR beta sequencing was used to judge whether each TCR beta V gene segment behaved as functional or pseudogenic. Four or five DR-DQ haplotypes were handled as single units for association and clustering because linkage in the cohort was strong. HLA typing included class I and class II loci at four-digit resolution. In the later analysis, no new phenotypic data were used to find candidate immune exposures; instead, reliance was placed on TCR beta sequences and their occurrence across donors. To predict cytomegalovirus infection status, the study combined high-throughput TCR immunosequencing, statistical association of individual TCRs with disease status, and machine learning. Among the 398 genotyped donors, approximately 77% belonged to the genetic ancestry cluster associated with self-reported Caucasian donors. Donor age, sex, ethnicity and CMV serostatus were collected together with the repertoire data. On average, around 240,000 unique TCR beta nucleotide sequences were sequenced per donor among 398 genotyped donors of the cohort, with around 19% of those sequences being non-productive. The study aimed to test whether signatures of past pathogen exposure could be identified by cataloging public T cell receptors. An early release that covered more than 550 HLA-typed donors contained about 300 gigabases of sequencing data and around 85 million unique TCR sequences. Every repertoire in the discovery cohort had been generated on one and the same sequencing platform. The study at large found these results: A later genetic analysis associated a missense DCLRE1C variant with V-gene and J-gene trimming of TCR beta chains, and an independent cohort replicated the association. At a false discovery rate of 0.05, a later analysis linked under 20,000 TCR beta sequences to specific HLA alleles. Roughly uniform sequencing depth across donors was assumed in presence/absence analyses, although this assumption may not hold. Some IMGT-functional V segments, including TRBV6-2 and TRBV6-3, could not be distinguished by the 87-base-pair reads and were therefore excluded. Most TCR sequences were observed very rarely across donors, whereas some public TCRs were present in many individuals. In a later analysis, TCR association rates were found to vary across HLA loci, with the most associated TCRs seen for DRB1 alleles and the fewest for HLA-C alleles. In a later analysis, HLA-associated TCR beta chains were found to be more clonally expanded and to have lower generation probabilities than equally common non-associated chains. Several of the top co-occurrence clusters appeared to be linked to parvovirus B19, influenza, CMV and Epstein-Barr virus, according to a later analysis. Cytomegalovirus status was reported to be diagnosed by the classifier with high specificity and sensitivity in both the original and validation cohorts. A further reported finding was that TCR beta sequences accurately predicted the HLA-A and HLA-B alleles for most subjects in the first cohort. A few of the identified cytomegalovirus-associated TCR beta chains were confirmed in vitro to be specific for cytomegalovirus antigens. The authors suggested that the approach could potentially be generalized to other disease states and immunological phenotypes. A later genetic analysis reported fewer N-insertions in productive TCRs among donors in an Asian-associated ancestry cluster than the roughly 640-donor mean. In a later analysis, most CMV-associated TCR beta chains were found to appear HLA-restricted, with HLA associations seemingly driven largely by CMV exposure. A cluster of highly shared sequence variants was judged likely to be a technical artifact of the sequencing pipeline. Because HLA typing was unavailable for some donors at each locus, only the typed subset was used in association tests. Over 15 rarely observed V segments, including chromosome 9 orphons, were excluded from the earlier analysis of several hundred of the donors because counts were too low. CMV serostatus was the only immune exposure information available for the cohort. When HLA alleles, especially DR and DQ, strongly co-occurred, TCR associations were difficult to assign to individual alleles. Broadly in line with IMGT annotations, most TCR beta V segments showed up in productive rearrangements about 90% or about 30% of the time in an earlier analysis of 450 to 750 of the donors. Linkage disequilibrium might explain the correlated functional status among segregating V segments, but an unknown experimental factor could not be excluded. Only TCR beta chains were sequenced in this cohort, and the absence of alpha or paired-chain data limited detectable features. A total of 150 or so TCR beta chains were listed by the study as associated with cytomegalovirus.

On this clone itself: Its antigen is not yet known. The record has no base qualities; no much larger clone is one base away.

Receptor amplification or capture employed the immunoSEQ multiplex PCR assay. The multiplex PCR relied on a mix of 60 forward primers for TCR Vbeta segments and 13 reverse primers for TCR Jbeta segments. Amplification of the CDR3 region of rearranged TCR beta genes was performed with a multiplex PCR assay on genomic DNA. The Illumina HiSeq System was used to sequence the amplified TCR beta libraries as 87-base-pair reads. The authors processed their data as follows. Across the roughly 640 repertoires, a later analysis counted approximately 83 million unique TCR beta chains, roughly 11 million of which were shared by at least two donors. Raw reads were error-corrected and collapsed into unique sequences by a nearest-neighbor algorithm in which closely related sequences were merged to remove PCR and sequencing errors. To assign V, D and J gene segments, CDR3 sequences were aligned to IMGT reference sequences. For a sequence to be retained, at least a six-nucleotide match to both a V gene segment and a J gene segment was required. Rearrangements were called productive when the CDR3 lacked stop codons and stayed in frame with V and J; all others were non-productive. Following IMGT convention, CDR3 was defined as the stretch from the second conserved V-encoded cysteine up to the conserved J-encoded phenylalanine. The earlier analysis of 450 to 750 of the donors excluded any sequence lacking an unambiguous match to a single V gene segment. In an earlier analysis of 500 to 750 of the donors, V segments were called functional above 56.7% productive rearrangements and were called segregating when the between-donor standard deviation exceeded 5%. A statistical classification framework was built to diagnose cytomegalovirus status from the catalog of TCR beta chain sequences. In a later analysis, V and J genes were assigned by comparing TCR nucleotide sequences against IMGT/GENE-DB human TR gene sequences. In a later analysis, CDR3 sequences and most-parsimonious VDJ recombination scenarios were assigned using the TCRdist pipeline. In a later analysis, every TCR beta chain was defined by the combination of its CDR3 amino acid sequence and its V-gene family, and reads without a unique V-gene family were dropped. As a way to deal with suspected cross-contamination and a sequencing artifact, a later analysis dropped more than 500 nucleotide sequences that were highly shared and had low generation probability. In a later analysis, a clonal expansion index was calculated for each public chain from normalized within-repertoire ranks of inferred template counts. In a later analysis, generation probabilities were computed with a VDJ recombination model fitted to out-of-frame rearrangements, and the resulting probabilities were checked against IGoR. In a later analysis, TCR-TCR, TCR-HLA and TCR-CMV co-occurrence was scored with hypergeometric tests, and a repertoire-size bias correction was applied to TCR pairs. To estimate false discovery rates, a later analysis permuted the HLA or CMV assignments 20 times. In a later analysis, co-occurring TCRs were grouped using DBSCAN, with TCRdist sequence similarity added in when clustering inside HLA-allele-positive subsets. Co-occurrence clustering excluded repertoires with fewer than 30,000 or more than 120,000 public chains, plus five with anomalous nucleotide sharing. The table was pulled from immuneACCESS by TCRdb, which kept in-frame rearrangements only. Such tables lose some clones; where checked, under half of the loss comes from unresolved V genes, and the rest has no known cause. V, J and clone size derive from that table, while D and trimming were established from the DNA sequence. This sample holds around 130,000 clones; roughly 82% were observed only once. The ten largest make up 1.4% to 1.5% of the sample.

The cohort comprised some 680 healthy bone marrow donors. Cohort members were all nominally healthy when sampled, although unrecorded immune exposures were likely present. The donor tested CMV seronegative, placing the donor among the 350 to 400 seronegative members of the cohort. Each donor provided a peripheral blood sample, and peripheral blood mononuclear cells were used for TCR beta sequencing. The Qiagen DNeasy Blood Extraction Kit was used to extract genomic DNA from the blood cell samples. Trimming costs V 6 bases and J 0 bases, and their ends lie 15 bases apart. The germline V gene yields KGHSH for CDR1 and LQKENI for CDR2. The CDR3, cysteine through phenylalanine, is 16 amino acids long. Only the CDR3 region is kept as DNA, spanning 48 bases read in frame from base 1.

The clonotype originates from a woman between 18 and 29 years old in good health and CMV-seronegative. Sequenced sample: PBMCs. The sequence links TRBV18 to TRBJ2-4; a tentative D call is TRBD1 (6 bases match). The CDR3 corresponds to CASSPWDNLAKNIQYF. The DNA sequence is TGTGCCAGCTCGCCTTGGGACAACCTAGCCAAAAACATTCAGTACTTC.